This record looks at one TCR beta chain sequence and its context. Its antigen is not known. CDR3 length equals 13 residues. The V gene's germline CDR1 is SGDLS and CDR2 YYNGEE. V was shortened by 4 bases and J by 5 bases, with 9 bases between the two germline ends. This specimen comes from a study of T cell responses to AZD1222 COVID-19 vaccine. Only in-frame clones appear in the TCRdb table, and some are missing; sequencing was by immunoSEQ multiplex PCR. The table records 120,000 to 150,000 clones, about 90% of them present only once. Regarding the study as a whole: Vaccine-associated CD4 TCRs ranged over spike, dominating at 160-218 and 743-854.

The sample in question was peripheral blood, obtained 28 days after the second dose of the MenACWY control vaccine. The sequence was obtained from an adult who received the MenACWY meningococcal vaccine as a control. This rearrangement joins TRBV9 to TRBJ2-2; D call uncertain. The CDR3 spells CASSPQPTGELFF. The CDR3 region has the DNA TGTGCCAGCAGCCCACAGCCGACCGGGGAGCTGTTTTTT. The variable domain in full, with the rest retrieved from reference TRBV9 and TRBJ2-2, is DSGVTQTPKHLITATGQRVTLRCSPRSGDLSVYWYQQSLDQGLQFLIQYYNGEERAKGNILERFSAQQFPDLHSELNLSSLELGDSALYFCASSPQPTGELFFGEGSRLTVL.